Following are 3 T cell receptor beta chains from one sample sequenced in a study of cytomegalovirus exposure and HLA in healthy donors listed by TCRdb under 2017. The library was generated by the immunoSEQ multiplex PCR assay. TCRdb carries this immuneACCESS record with in-frame sequences only. Its versions omit some clonotypes, under half of them owing to an unresolved V gene in the studies checked, with the rest unexplained. In this sample the table shows roughly 150,000 clones, 89% of which occur a single time. Jointly, the top ten make up 10% of the sample. Sequencing was performed on PBMCs. The receptors were gathered from a woman between 18 and 29 years old in good health and CMV-seropositive.

The gene calls are TRBV14 and TRBJ2-1, with TRBD2 matching over 10 bases. After removal of 2 bases from V and 2 bases from J, the junction contained 6 bases not matched to a gene. Germline-derived CDR1 and CDR2 are SGHDN and FVKESK. This CDR3 region has 17 residues. CDR3: CASSQNLLAGAYNEQFF. CDR3 bases: TGTGCCAGCAGCCAAAACCTTCTAGCGGGAGCCTACAATGAGCAGTTCTTC. Complete variable domain (other parts from reference TRBV14 and TRBJ2-1): EAGVTQFPSHSVIEKGQTVTLRCDPISGHDNLYWYRRVMGKEIKFLLHFVKESKQDESGMPNNRFLAERTGGTYSTLKVQPAELEDSGVYFCASSQNLLAGAYNEQFFGPGTRLTVL.

The chain couples TRBV29-1 to TRBJ2-7; TRBD1 aligns across 8 bases. The CDR3 loop spans 15 amino acids. J lost 0 bases, V lost 4 bases, and 8 bases had no gene match. The germline V gene has CDR1 SQVTM and CDR2 ANQGSEA. The DNA for the CDR3 is TGCAGCGTTGTGATTTGGACAGGGCTCTCCTACGAGCAGTACTTC. Its translation is CSVVIWTGLSYEQYF.

This clone was detected only a few times. This chain joins TRBV6-5 and TRBJ2-1, with 10 nucleotides matching TRBD2. The CDR3 runs to 13 residues. Germline V gene sequence: CDR1 MNHEY, CDR2 SVGAGI. V trimming: 5 bases; J trimming: 8 bases; junction bases outside the gene matches: 3. The CDR3 nucleotides are TGTGCCAGCAGTGCCGGACTAGCGGATGAGCAGTTCTTC. This sequence encodes CASSAGLADEQFF.